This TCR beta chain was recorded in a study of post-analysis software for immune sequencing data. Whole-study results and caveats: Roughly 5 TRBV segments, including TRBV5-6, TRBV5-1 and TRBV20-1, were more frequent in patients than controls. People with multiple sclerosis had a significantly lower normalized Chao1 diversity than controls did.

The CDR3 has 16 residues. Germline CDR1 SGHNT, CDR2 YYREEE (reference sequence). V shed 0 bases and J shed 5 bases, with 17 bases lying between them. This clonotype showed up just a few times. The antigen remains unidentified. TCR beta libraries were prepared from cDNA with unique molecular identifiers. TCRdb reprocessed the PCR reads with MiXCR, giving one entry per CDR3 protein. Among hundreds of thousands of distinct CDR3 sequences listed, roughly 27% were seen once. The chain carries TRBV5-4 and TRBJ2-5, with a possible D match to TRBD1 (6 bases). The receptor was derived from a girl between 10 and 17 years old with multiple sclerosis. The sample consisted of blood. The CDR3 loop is CASSLAMGATEETQYF. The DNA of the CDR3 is TGTGCCAGCAGCTTGGCAATGGGGGCTACCGAGGAGACCCAGTACTTC.